The source of this T cell receptor (beta chain) is a study of shared clonotypes between healthy human individuals. Notes on the study in general: Apart from blood, nothing was sampled; tissue repertoires likely differ.

For this clone: Its antigen is not identified.

The data were produced by immunoSEQ multiplex PCR, yet TCRdb's version contains in-frame clones alone and is incomplete. The repertoire holds roughly 2.5 million clones, with over 85% as singletons. This clonotype originated in a man between 18 and 35 years old in good health. The specimen was naive CD4+ T cells sorted from blood. Subset noted: CD45RA+ positively selected.

The CDR3 DNA follows: TGTGCCAGCAGCGTCACCACAGGGACCGCTTCTGGAAACACCATATATTTT. Translating gives CASSVTTGTASGNTIYF. The chain has TRBV9 and TRBJ1-3; TRBD1 is a possible D gene (6 bases). CDR1 and CDR2 from the germline V gene are SGDLS and YYNGEE. Deletions cut 2 bases from V and 1 base from J, with 16 bases between. The CDR3 runs 17 residues.